The 6 T cell receptor beta chains below all came from one sample that was sequenced in a study of blood T cell repertoires in COVID-19. Here immunoSEQ multiplex PCR was the method, and the copy in TCRdb shows in-frame clones only, minus some. The table shows 150,000 to 200,000 clones, with around four fifths occurring only once. Sample: peripheral blood. The receptors here all came from a man aged 55 to 70 with COVID-19, enrolled during active disease.

This clone was seen only once. The V and J genes are TRBV9 and TRBJ2-1; 14 positions match TRBD2. The V gene end was trimmed by 2 bases and the J gene end by 7 bases; junction bases not matched to a gene: 20. From germline, CDR1 is SGDLS and CDR2 YYNGEE. This CDR3 contains 21 residues. CDR3 coding DNA: TGTGCCAGCAGCGTTAAGGACAGCCCTAGACTAGCGGGAGGGCCGCTTAATGAGCAGTTCTTC. Its translation: CASSVKDSPRLAGGPLNEQFF.

J is TRBJ1-2 and V is TRBV10-1; weak D call: TRBD1 (6 bases). With 3 bases removed from V and 6 bases from J, the gap between germline ends came to 11 bases. The V gene's germline CDR1 is WNHNN and CDR2 SYGVQD (reference sequence). CDR3 length: 13 amino acids. Here the CDR3 DNA reads TGCGCCAGCAGTGACCCTTACAGGGATGGCTACACCTTC. It codes for CASSDPYRDGYTF.

This clone has a handful of counts. This chain connects TRBV6-6 to TRBJ1-1; D is possibly TRBD1 (6 bases). The CDR3 covers 16 residues. V lost 6 bases to trimming and J lost 1 base, with 18 bases between them. Germline values: CDR1 MNHNY, CDR2 SVGAGI (reference sequence). The CDR3: CASSPTRGGQNTEAFF. For the CDR3, the DNA is TGTGCCAGCAGCCCTACAAGGGGGGGACAGAACACTGAAGCTTTCTTT.

V usage is TRBV3-1 (or the pseudogene TRBV3-2) and J usage is TRBJ2-3, with D possibly matching TRBD2 (6 bases). V dropped 0 bases and J dropped 0 bases, with 13 bases sitting between them. Germline CDR1 reads LGHDT; CDR2 reads YNNKEL (reference sequence). This CDR3 region has 17 residues. The CDR3 sequence is CASSQDGVAASTDTQYF. As DNA, the CDR3 is TGTGCCAGCAGCCAAGATGGAGTAGCGGCTAGCACAGATACGCAGTATTTT.

A few counts support this clone. CDR3 region: CASSQAGNYGYTF. CDR3 DNA sequence: TGTGCCAGCAGTCAGGCGGGGAACTATGGCTACACCTTC. The chain carries TRBV2 and TRBJ1-2; no clear D gene. V was pared by 5 bases and J by 2 bases, with 9 bases between. This CDR3 is 13 amino acids long. Germline CDR1 is SNHLY and CDR2 is FYNNEI.

This sequence joins TRBV4-1 and TRBJ1-6; TRBD1 might be the D (6 bases). Trimming shortened V by 3 bases and J by 3 bases, and 21 bases separated the two germline ends. CDR3 length: 19 residues. Germline V lookup: CDR1 MGHRA, CDR2 YSYEKL. CDR3 sequence (DNA): TGCGCCAGCAGCCATCACCTGCCTCGAGGGGGGGGCTATAATTCACCCCTCCACTTT. It yields the protein CASSHHLPRGGGYNSPLHF.